The rows below give T cell receptor beta chains drawn from one sample of a study of post-analysis software for immune sequencing data. TCRdb processed the PCR reads anew with MiXCR; each CDR3 protein has one entry. The table has under 200,000 distinct CDR3 sequences, 29% seen once. Sequences were obtained from blood. The receptors were sampled from a girl aged 2-17 years with multiple sclerosis. CDR3s include the opening cysteine and the closing phenylalanine or tryptophan. D genes are given only for firm matches. Clone size, where shown, is once, few, many, or a class for clones that have expanded.

V gene,J gene,clone size,D gene,CDR3 protein,CDR3 DNA
TRBV7-2,TRBJ2-5,many,TRBD1,CASSDYRGRGTQYF,TGTGCCAGCAGCGACTACAGGGGACGCGGGACCCAGTACTTC
TRBV7-3,TRBJ1-2,NA,NA,CASSFTPGYGYTF,TGTGCCAGCAGCTTTACCCCGGGCTATGGCTACACCTTC
TRBV20-1,TRBJ1-4,NA,NA,CSARSRGLDEKLFF,TGCAGTGCTAGATCTAGAGGGCTAGATGAAAAACTGTTTTTT
TRBV18,TRBJ2-2,NA,NA,CASSPTTNTGELFF,TGTGCCAGCTCACCGACTACAAACACCGGGGAGCTGTTTTTT
TRBV2,TRBJ1-5,NA,NA,CASTESGLWGNQPQHF,TGTGCCAGCACTGAATCGGGATTATGGGGCAATCAGCCCCAGCATTTT
TRBV20-1,TRBJ2-7,many,NA,CSVGRGRSYEQYF,TGCAGTGTAGGCAGGGGCAGATCCTACGAGCAGTACTTC
TRBV3-1,TRBJ2-2,NA,NA,CASSHRAWTGELFF,TGTGCCAGCAGCCACAGGGCTTGGACCGGGGAGCTGTTTTTT
TRBV4-2,TRBJ1-2,many,NA,CASSQAPGVFGGGYTF,TGTGCCAGCAGCCAAGCTCCCGGCGTTTTCGGGGGTGGCTACACCTTC
TRBV12-3/TRBV12-4,TRBJ1-4,NA,NA,CASSLGRGGNEKLFF,TGTGCCAGCAGTCTAGGACGGGGAGGGAATGAAAAACTGTTTTTT
TRBV29-1,TRBJ2-1,few,TRBD2,CSVASAGEHNEQFF,TGCAGCGTTGCGAGTGCGGGGGAGCACAATGAGCAGTTCTTC
TRBV20-1,TRBJ2-7,many,NA,CSAFRTGETTAYEQYF,TGCAGTGCTTTTCGCACTGGGGAAACTACGGCCTACGAGCAGTACTTC
TRBV18,TRBJ2-5,many,TRBD2,CASSPIPTSFQETQYF,TGTGCCAGCTCACCTATTCCGACTAGCTTTCAAGAGACCCAGTACTTC
TRBV20-1,TRBJ2-3,few,TRBD1,CSARIRDRVTTDTQYF,TGCAGTGCTAGGATCCGGGACAGGGTAACAACAGATACGCAGTATTTT
TRBV20-1,TRBJ2-7,many,NA,CSARQKSSYEQYF,TGCAGTGCGAGACAGAAGAGCTCCTACGAGCAGTACTTC
TRBV9,TRBJ2-7,NA,NA,CASSVEGDEQYF,TGTGCCAGCAGCGTAGAAGGGGACGAGCAGTACTTC
TRBV7-2,TRBJ2-6,NA,NA,CASSLPGRSGANVLTF,TGTGCCAGCAGCTTACCAGGCCGCTCTGGGGCCAACGTCCTGACTTTC